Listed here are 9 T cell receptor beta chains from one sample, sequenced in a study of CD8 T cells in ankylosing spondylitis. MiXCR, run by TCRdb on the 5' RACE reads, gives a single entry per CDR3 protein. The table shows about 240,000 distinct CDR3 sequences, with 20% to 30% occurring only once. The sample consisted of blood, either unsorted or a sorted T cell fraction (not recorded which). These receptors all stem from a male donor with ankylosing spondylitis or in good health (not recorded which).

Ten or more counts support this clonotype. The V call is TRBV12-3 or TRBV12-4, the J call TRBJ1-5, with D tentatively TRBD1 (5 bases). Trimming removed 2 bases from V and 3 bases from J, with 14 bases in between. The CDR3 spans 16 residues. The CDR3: CASSLPGRGDNQPQHF. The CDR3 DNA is TGTGCCAGCAGTTTACCCGGGAGGGGTGACAATCAGCCCCAGCATTTT.

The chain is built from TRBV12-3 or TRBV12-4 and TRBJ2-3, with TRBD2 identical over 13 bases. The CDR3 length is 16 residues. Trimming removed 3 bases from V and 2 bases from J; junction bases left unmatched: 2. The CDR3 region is CASSLTSGGTTDTQYF. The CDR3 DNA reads TGTGCCAGCAGTTTGACTAGCGGGGGGACCACAGATACGCAGTATTTT.

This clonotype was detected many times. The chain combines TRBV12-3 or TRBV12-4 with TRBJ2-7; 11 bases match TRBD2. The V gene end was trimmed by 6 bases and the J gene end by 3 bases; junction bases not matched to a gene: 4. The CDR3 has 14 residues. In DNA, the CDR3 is TGTGCCAGCAGACAAACTAGCGGGGGCTACGAGCAGTACTTC. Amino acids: CASRQTSGGYEQYF.

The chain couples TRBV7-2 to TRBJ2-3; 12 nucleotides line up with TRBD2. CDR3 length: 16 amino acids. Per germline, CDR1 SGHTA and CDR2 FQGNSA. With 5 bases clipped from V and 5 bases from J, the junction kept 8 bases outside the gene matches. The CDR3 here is CASSAELAGGGDTQYF. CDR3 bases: TGTGCCAGCAGCGCTGAACTAGCGGGGGGCGGAGATACGCAGTATTTT. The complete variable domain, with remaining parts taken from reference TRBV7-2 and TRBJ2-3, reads GAGVSQSPSNKVTEKGKDVELRCDPISGHTALYWYRQSLGQGLEFLIYFQGNSAPDKSGLPSDRFSAERTGGSVSTLTIQRTQQEDSAVYLCASSAELAGGGDTQYFGPGTRLTVL.

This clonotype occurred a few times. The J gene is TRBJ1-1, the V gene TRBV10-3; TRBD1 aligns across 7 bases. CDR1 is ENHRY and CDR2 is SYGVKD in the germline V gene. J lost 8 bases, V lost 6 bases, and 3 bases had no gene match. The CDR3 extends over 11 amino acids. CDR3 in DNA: TGTGCCATCAGCGACAGGGAGGAAGCTTTCTTT. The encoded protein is CAISDREEAFF.

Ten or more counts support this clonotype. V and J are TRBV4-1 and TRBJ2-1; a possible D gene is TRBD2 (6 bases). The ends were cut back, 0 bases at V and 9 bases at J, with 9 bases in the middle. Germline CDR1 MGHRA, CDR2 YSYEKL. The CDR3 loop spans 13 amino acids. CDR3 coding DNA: TGCGCCAGCAGCCAAGAGGAGGGGAGTGAGCAGTTCTTC. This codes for CASSQEEGSEQFF.

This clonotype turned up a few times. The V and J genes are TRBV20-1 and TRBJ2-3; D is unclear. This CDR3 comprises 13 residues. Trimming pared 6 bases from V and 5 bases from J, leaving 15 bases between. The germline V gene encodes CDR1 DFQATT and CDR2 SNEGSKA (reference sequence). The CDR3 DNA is TGCAGTGCCGCGACCACCGTCCGAGATACGCAGTATTTT. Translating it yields CSAATTVRDTQYF.

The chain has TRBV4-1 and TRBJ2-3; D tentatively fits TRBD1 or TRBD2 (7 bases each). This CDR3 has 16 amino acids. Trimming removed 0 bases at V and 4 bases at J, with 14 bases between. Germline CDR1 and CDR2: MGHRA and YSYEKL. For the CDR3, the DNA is TGCGCCAGCAGCCAAGATTGGGAGGGGGCATCAGATACGCAGTATTTT. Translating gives CASSQDWEGASDTQYF.

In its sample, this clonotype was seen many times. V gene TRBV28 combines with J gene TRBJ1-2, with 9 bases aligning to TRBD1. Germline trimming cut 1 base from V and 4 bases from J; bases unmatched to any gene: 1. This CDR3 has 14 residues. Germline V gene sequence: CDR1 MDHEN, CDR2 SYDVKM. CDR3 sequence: CASSLSDRGYGYTF. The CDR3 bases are TGTGCCAGCAGTTTATCGGACAGGGGCTATGGCTACACCTTC.